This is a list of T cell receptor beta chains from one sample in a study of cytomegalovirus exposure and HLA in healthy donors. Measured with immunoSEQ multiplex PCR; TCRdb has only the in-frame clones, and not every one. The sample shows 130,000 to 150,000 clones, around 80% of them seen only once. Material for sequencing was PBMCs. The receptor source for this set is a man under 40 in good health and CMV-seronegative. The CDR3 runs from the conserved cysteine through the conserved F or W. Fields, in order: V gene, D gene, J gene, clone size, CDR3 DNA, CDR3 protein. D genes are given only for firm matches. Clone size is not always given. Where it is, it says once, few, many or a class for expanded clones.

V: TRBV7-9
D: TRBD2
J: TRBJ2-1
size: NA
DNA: TGTGCCAGCCGACTAGCGGGGTACAATGAGCAGTTCTTC
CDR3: CASRLAGYNEQFF

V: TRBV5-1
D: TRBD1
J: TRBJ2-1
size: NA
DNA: TGCGCCAGCAGCGGACTGGGACAGCGTTACAATGAGCAGTTCTTC
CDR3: CASSGLGQRYNEQFF

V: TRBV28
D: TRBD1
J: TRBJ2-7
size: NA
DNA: TGTGCCAGCAGAGCACCCGGGGACAGGGCCTACGAGCAGTACTTC
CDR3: CASRAPGDRAYEQYF

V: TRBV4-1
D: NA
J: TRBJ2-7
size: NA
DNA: TGCGCCAGCAGCCAAGGTCATGGGCACGAGCAGTACTTC
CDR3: CASSQGHGHEQYF

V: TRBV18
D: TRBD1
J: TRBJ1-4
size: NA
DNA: TGTGCCAGCTCACCAGGACAGGGCAGTAATGAAAAACTGTTTTTT
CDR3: CASSPGQGSNEKLFF

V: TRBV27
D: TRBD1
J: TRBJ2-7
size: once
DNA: TGTGCCAGCAGCCCGACAGGGACCCCCTACGAGCAGTACTTC
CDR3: CASSPTGTPYEQYF

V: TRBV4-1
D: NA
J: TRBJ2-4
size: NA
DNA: TGCGCCAGCAGCCAAGCGAATAGGGGTTCCAAAAACATTCAGTACTTC
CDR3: CASSQANRGSKNIQYF

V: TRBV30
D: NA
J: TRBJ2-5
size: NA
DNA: TGTGCCTGGAATGCCCGGCGACTACAAGAGACCCAGTACTTC
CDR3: CAWNARRLQETQYF

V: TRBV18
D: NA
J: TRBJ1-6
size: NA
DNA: TGTGCCAGCTCACCCGCCGGGGGGGCCAGGCCCCTCCACTTT
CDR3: CASSPAGGARPLHF

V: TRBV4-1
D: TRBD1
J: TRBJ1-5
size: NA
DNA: TGCGCCAGCAGCCAACCGGGACAGAAAGTCAATCAGCCCCAGCATTTT
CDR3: CASSQPGQKVNQPQHF

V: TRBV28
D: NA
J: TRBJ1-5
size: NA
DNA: TGTGCCAGCAGTCTGACATCAGGGAGGAATCAGCCCCAGAATTTT
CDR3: CASSLTSGRNQPQNF

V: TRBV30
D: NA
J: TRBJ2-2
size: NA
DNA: TGTGCCTGGAGTGTACGAGTCGGGACGAACACCGGGGAGCTGTTTTTT
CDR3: CAWSVRVGTNTGELFF

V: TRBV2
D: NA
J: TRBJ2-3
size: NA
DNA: TGTGCCAGCAGTTTTTCAGGGTACGTGGTGACAGATACGCAGTATTTT
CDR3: CASSFSGYVVTDTQYF

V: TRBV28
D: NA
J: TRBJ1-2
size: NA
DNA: TGTGCCAGCAGTTTGGCCCCCGGGAGGGACTATGGCTACACCTTC
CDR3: CASSLAPGRDYGYTF

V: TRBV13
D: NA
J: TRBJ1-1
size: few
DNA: TGTGCCAGCAGCCCCCTGGACAGAGCTGAAGCTTTCTTT
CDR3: CASSPLDRAEAFF

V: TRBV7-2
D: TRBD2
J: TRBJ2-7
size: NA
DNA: TGTGCCAGCAGCTTAGTGCTAGCGGGAGGGTACGAGCAGTACTTC
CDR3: CASSLVLAGGYEQYF

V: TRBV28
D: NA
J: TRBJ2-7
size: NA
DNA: TGTGCTGCCACCGGAGAGGAGCAGTACTTC
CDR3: CAATGEEQYF

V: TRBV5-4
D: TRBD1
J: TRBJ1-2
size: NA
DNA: TGTGCCAGCAGCTCGTGGACAGGAAATGGCTACACCTTC
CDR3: CASSSWTGNGYTF

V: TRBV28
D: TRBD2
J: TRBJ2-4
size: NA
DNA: TGTGCCAGCAGACCCCGGGTGGCGGGAGCAGGAAACATTCAGTACTTC
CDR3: CASRPRVAGAGNIQYF

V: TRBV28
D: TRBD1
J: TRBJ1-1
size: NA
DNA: TGTGCCAGCAGTTCGCGATTGACAGGGACTGAAGCTTTCTTT
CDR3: CASSSRLTGTEAFF

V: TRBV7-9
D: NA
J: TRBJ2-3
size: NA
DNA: TGTGCCAGCAGCTTCGGAGGGCGGAGTAGGAGCACAGATACGCAGTATTTT
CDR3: CASSFGGRSRSTDTQYF

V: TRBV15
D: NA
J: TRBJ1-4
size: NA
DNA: TGTGCCACCAGGGGGGGCAGGGAGGGTGAAAAACTGTTTTTT
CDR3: CATRGGREGEKLFF

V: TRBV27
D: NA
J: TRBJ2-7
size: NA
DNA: TGTGCCAGCAGTTCCCCAACGGTTTTGGGGGCTATAGAGCAGTACTTC
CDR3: CASSSPTVLGAIEQYF

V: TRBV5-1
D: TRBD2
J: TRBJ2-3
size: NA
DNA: TGCGCCAGCAGCTTGGACGGACTAGCGGGGGCCGGCTACACAGATACGCAGTATTTT
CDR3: CASSLDGLAGAGYTDTQYF

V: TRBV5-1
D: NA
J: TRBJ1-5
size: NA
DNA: TGCGCCAGCAGCTTGGGGGTTGCAGGGGAACAGCCCCAGCATTTT
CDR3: CASSLGVAGEQPQHF

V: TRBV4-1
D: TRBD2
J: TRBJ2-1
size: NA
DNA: TGCGCCAGCACCGCCGCCGGGACTAGCGGGTACAATGAGCAGTTCTTC
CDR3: CASTAAGTSGYNEQFF

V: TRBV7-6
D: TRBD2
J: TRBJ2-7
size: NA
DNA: TGTGCCAGCAGCTTAGGCGGGGGGGCGGAAGAGCAGTACTTC
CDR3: CASSLGGGAEEQYF

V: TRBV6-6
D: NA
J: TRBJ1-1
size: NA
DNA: TGTGCCATCCAGCCAGGGCTGTTCACTGAAGCTTTCTTT
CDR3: CAIQPGLFTEAFF

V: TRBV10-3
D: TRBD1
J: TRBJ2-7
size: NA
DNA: TGTGCCATCAGTGGGCTGACAGGGAAGGGCGAGCAGTACTTC
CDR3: CAISGLTGKGEQYF

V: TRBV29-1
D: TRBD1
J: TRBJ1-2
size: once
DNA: TGCAGCGTCCTAGACAGGGCTGGCTACACCTTC
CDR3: CSVLDRAGYTF

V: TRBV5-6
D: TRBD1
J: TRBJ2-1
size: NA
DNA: TGTGCCAGCAGCTTGGGATGGGACAGGGGGGATGAGCAGTTCTTC
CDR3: CASSLGWDRGDEQFF

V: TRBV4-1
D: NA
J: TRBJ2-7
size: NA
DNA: TGCGCCAGCAGCCAAGGTTCGCAGGGGATGGGTAGCGAGCAGTACTTC
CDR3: CASSQGSQGMGSEQYF

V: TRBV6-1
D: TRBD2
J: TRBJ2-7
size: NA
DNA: TGTGCCAGCAGTGCCCCAGACACTAGCGGGAGATACGAGCAGTACTTC
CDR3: CASSAPDTSGRYEQYF

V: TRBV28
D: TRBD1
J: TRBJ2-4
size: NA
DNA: TGTGCCAGCAGTCCTACAGGGGACCTAGCCAAAAACATTCAGTACTTC
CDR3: CASSPTGDLAKNIQYF

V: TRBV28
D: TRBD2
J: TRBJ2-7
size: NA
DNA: TGTGCCAGCAGTTTATTAGCGGGAGCATCCTACGAGCAGTACTTC
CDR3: CASSLLAGASYEQYF

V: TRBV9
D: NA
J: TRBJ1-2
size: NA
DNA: TGTGCCAGCAGCATTACCGGTTTTGGCTACACCTTC
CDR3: CASSITGFGYTF

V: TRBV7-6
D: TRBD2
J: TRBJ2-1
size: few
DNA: TGTGCCAGCACCGATCTTAGGGGACTAGCGGGCCCCAATGAGCAGTTCTTC
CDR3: CASTDLRGLAGPNEQFF

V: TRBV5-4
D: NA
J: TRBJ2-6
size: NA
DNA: TGTGCCAGCAGCTTGGAGGGGGTACGTAGCGGGGCCAACGTCCTGACTTTC
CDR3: CASSLEGVRSGANVLTF

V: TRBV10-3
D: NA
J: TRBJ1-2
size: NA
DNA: TGTGCCATCAGTGCGGCAGGGGATGGCTACACCTTC
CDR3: CAISAAGDGYTF

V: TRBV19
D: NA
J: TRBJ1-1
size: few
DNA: TGTGCCAGTAGTACCCGACAGTCCTCTACTGAAGCTTTCTTT
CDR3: CASSTRQSSTEAFF

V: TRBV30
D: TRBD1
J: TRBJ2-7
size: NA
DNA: TGTGCCTGGAGTACCGGGACAGGGATCTACGAGCAGTACTTC
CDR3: CAWSTGTGIYEQYF

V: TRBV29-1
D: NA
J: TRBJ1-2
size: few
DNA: TGCAGCGTTGAGAGGGAAGCGAACGTCTATGGCTACACCTTC
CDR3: CSVEREANVYGYTF

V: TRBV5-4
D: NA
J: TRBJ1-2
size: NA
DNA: TGTGCCAGCAGCCTGAACCAAAACGGGGGCTACACCTTC
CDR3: CASSLNQNGGYTF

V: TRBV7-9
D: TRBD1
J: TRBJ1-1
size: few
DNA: TGTGCCAGCAGCTTAGTAAGGGACAGGGTGGCGGACACTGAAGCTTTCTTT
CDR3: CASSLVRDRVADTEAFF

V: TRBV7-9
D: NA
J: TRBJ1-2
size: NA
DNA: TGTGCCAGCAGCTTCGGACAGCACTATGGCTACACCTTC
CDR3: CASSFGQHYGYTF

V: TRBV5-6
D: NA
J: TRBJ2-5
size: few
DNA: TGTGCCAGCAGCCCCTATAACAGGGTCCCCGGTACAGAGACCCAGTACTTC
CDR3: CASSPYNRVPGTETQYF

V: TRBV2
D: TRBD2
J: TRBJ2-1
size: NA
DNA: TGTGCCAGCAGTGGAGGGCGGAAAGCGGGAGAGGGGAATGAGCAGTTCTTC
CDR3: CASSGGRKAGEGNEQFF

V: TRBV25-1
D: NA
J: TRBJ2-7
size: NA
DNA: TGTGCCAGCAGTGAAGTGGGTGGCGGGACCTCCTACGAGCAGTACTTC
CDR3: CASSEVGGGTSYEQYF

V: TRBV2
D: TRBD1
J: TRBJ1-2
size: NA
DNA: TGTGCCAGCAAACAGACGACAGGGGAGGCGAGTGGCTACACCTTC
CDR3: CASKQTTGEASGYTF

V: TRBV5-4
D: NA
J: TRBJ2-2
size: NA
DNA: TGTGCCAGCAGCTTAGGGGTCAAGGGGCCAGGGGAGCTGTTTTTT
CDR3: CASSLGVKGPGELFF

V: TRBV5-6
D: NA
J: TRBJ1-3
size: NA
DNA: TGTGCCAGCAGCTTCAAAACAGGGAAGCCCGGAAACACCATATATTTT
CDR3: CASSFKTGKPGNTIYF

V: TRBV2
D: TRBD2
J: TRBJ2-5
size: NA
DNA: TGTGCCAGCAGCGGGGGGCGCGGGGGGCGAGAGACCCAGTACTTC
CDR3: CASSGGRGGRETQYF

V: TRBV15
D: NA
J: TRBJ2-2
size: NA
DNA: TGTGCCACCAGCAGTCAACCCCCCGCTAGGGGAGGTACCGGGGAGCTGTTTTTT
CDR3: CATSSQPPARGGTGELFF

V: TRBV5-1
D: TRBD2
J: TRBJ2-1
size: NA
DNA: TGCGCCAGCAGCCGGACTAGCGGGAGGTCGTTGTACAATGAGCAGTTCTTC
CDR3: CASSRTSGRSLYNEQFF

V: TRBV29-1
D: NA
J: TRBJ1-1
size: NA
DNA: TGCAGCGCCGGGACTGAGGGGGAAGCTTTCTTT
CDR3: CSAGTEGEAFF